This entry concerns a single TCR beta chain. The CDR3 extends over 19 amino acids. Per the germline V gene, CDR1 is SGHNT and CDR2 is YENEEA. V was trimmed by 3 bases and J by 1 base, leaving 22 bases between them. TCRdb keeps only in-frame clones here, not all; method: immunoSEQ multiplex PCR. The sample has 250,000 to 300,000 clones, roughly 93% seen once. Researchers sorted participants into cohorts using their self-reported clinical history. The entry originates in a study of blood T cell repertoires in COVID-19. At the level of the study: Sample material is recorded as cDNA or gDNA derived from T cells, B-cell-depleted T cells, or PBMCs.

This sequence was found in a woman in her forties with acute COVID-19. The J gene is TRBJ1-3, the V gene TRBV11-3; TRBD1 might be the D (6 bases). The sequenced material came from PBMCs or T cells enriched from blood (not recorded which). CDR3 DNA: TGTGCCAGCAGCTTTGGACGTCTGGGCAGGGGAACATCTGGAAACACCATATATTTT. Its protein product is CASSFGRLGRGTSGNTIYF.